This T cell receptor (beta chain) emerged from a study of blood T cell repertoires in COVID-19. Data came from immunoSEQ multiplex PCR; TCRdb stores just in-frame clones and leaves some out. The repertoire includes 400,000 or so clones, 85% to 90% of them detected once, and around 3% sits in the top ten. Germline trimming cut 4 bases from V and 5 bases from J; bases unmatched to any gene: 10. The germline V gene encodes CDR1 MDHEN and CDR2 SYDVKM. This CDR3 region has 15 residues. The chain carries TRBV28 and TRBJ2-7, with 8 bases identical to TRBD2. This receptor was obtained from a human donor in a cohort sampled during active COVID-19. Sequencing was performed on peripheral blood. CDR3: CASSYRGGPPDEQYF. The CDR3 DNA is TGTGCCAGCAGTTACCGGGGGGGGCCCCCAGACGAGCAGTACTTC.